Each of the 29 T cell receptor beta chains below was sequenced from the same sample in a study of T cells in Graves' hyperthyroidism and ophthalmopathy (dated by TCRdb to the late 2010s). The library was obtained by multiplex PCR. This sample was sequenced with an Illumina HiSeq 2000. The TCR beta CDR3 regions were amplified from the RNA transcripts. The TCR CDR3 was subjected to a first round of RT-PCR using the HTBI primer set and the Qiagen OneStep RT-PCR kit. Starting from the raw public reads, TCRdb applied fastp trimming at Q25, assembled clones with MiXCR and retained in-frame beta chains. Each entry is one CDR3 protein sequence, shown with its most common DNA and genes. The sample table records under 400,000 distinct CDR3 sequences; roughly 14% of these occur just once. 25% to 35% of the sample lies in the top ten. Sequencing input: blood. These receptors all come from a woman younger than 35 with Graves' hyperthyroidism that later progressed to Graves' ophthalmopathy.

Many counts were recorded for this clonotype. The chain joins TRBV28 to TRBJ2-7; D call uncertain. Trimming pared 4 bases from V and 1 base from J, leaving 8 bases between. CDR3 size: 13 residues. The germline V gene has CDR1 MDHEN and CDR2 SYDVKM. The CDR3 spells CASSSPQSYEQYF. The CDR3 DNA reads TGTGCCAGCAGTTCTCCTCAATCCTACGAGCAGTACTTC.

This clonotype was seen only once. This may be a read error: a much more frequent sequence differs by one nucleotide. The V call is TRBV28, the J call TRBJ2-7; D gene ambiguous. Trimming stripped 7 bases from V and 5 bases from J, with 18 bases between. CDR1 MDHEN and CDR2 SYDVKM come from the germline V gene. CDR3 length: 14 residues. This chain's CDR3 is CASTPGQLSHEQYF. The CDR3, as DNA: TGTGCCAGCACCCCTGGGCAGCTATCCCACGAGCAGTACTTC.

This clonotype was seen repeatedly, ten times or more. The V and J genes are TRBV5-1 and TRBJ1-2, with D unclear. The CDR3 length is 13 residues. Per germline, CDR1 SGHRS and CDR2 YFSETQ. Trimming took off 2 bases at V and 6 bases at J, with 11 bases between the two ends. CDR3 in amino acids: CASSLWTDNGYTF. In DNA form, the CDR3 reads TGCGCCAGCAGCTTATGGACGGATAATGGCTACACCTTC.

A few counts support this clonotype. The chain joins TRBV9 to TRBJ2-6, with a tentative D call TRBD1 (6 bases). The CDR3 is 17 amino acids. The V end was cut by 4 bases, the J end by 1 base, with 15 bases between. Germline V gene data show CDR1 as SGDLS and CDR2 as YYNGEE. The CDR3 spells CASSNPLTGSGANVLTF. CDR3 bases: TGTGCCAGCAGCAACCCATTGACAGGATCTGGGGCCAACGTCCTGACTTTC.

The CDR3, as DNA: TGTGCCAGCAGTCCCGGGACAGAGTTCTGGGCCTACGAGCAGTACTTC. It specifies CASSPGTEFWAYEQYF. This chain joins TRBV5-6 and TRBJ2-7, with TRBD1 matching over 7 bases. CDR1 and CDR2 from the germline V gene are SGHDT and YYEEEE. V shed 5 bases and J 2 bases; nucleotides not matched to a gene: 13. This CDR3 contains 16 residues.

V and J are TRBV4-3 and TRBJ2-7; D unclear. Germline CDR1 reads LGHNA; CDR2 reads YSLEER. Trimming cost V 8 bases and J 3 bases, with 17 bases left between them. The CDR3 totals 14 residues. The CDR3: CASSSSDLGYEQYF. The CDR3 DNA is TGCGCCAGCTCATCTTCCGATCTCGGCTACGAGCAGTACTTC.

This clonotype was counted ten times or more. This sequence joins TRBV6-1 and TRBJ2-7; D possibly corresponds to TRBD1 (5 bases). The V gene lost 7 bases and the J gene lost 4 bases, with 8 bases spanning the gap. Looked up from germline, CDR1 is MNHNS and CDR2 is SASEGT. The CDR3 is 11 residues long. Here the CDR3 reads CASTQGYEQYF. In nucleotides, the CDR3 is TGTGCCAGCACCCAGGGATACGAGCAGTACTTC.

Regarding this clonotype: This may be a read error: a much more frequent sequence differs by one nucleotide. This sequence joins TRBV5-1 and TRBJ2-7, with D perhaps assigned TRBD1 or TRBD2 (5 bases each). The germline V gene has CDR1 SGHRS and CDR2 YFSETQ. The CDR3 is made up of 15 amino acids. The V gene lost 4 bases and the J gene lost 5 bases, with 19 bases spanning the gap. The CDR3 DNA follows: TGCGCCAGCAGCCGTCAGACAGCGTGGCGGGACGAGCAGTACTTC. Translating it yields CASSRQTAWRDEQYF. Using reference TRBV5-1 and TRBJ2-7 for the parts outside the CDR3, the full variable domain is KAGVTQTPRYLIKTRGQQVTLSCSPISGHRSVSWYQQTPGQGLQFLFEYFSETQRNKGNFPGRFSGRQFSNSRSEMNVSTLELGDSALYLCASSRQTAWRDEQYFGPGTRLTVT.

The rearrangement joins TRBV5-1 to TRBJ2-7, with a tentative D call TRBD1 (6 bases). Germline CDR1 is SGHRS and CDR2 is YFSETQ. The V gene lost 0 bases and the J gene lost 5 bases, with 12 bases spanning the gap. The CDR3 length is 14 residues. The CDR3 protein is CASSLGQAVNEQYF. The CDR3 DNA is TGCGCCAGCAGCTTGGGACAGGCGGTCAACGAGCAGTACTTC.

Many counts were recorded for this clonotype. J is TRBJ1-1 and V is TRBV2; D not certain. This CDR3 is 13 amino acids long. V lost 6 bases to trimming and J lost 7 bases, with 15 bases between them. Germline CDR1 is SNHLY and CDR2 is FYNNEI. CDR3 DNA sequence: TGTGCCAGCAGCACTGGACGCGGACTTGAAGCTTTCTTT. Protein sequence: CASSTGRGLEAFF.

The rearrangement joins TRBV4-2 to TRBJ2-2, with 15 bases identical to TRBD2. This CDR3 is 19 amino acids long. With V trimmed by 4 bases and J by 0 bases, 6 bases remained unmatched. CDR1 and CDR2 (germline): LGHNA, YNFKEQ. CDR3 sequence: CASSPPGLAGGTNTGELFF. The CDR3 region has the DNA TGTGCCAGCAGCCCACCGGGACTAGCGGGAGGAACGAACACCGGGGAGCTGTTTTTT.

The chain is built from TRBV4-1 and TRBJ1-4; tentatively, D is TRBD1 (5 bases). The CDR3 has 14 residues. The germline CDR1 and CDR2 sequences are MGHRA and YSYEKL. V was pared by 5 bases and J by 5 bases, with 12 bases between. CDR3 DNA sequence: TGCGCCAGCAGCGAAATGGGGGGGAATGAAAAACTGTTTTTT. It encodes CASSEMGGNEKLFF.

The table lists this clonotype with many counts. CDR3 nucleotides: TGTGCCAGCAGTGCCCGTAACACCGGGGAGCTGTTTTTT. Protein: CASSARNTGELFF. V usage is TRBV28 and J usage is TRBJ2-2, with unresolved D. Looked up from germline, CDR1 is MDHEN and CDR2 is SYDVKM. CDR3 length equals 13 residues. Trimming left V 5 bases short and J 2 bases short, with 6 bases between.

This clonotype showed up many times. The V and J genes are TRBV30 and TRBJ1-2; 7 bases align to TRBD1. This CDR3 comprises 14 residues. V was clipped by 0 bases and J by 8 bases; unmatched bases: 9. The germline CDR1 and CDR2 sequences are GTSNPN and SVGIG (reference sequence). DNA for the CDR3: TGTGCCTGGAGTGTAGGGACAGTCCTATTCGGCTACACCTTC. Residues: CAWSVGTVLFGYTF.

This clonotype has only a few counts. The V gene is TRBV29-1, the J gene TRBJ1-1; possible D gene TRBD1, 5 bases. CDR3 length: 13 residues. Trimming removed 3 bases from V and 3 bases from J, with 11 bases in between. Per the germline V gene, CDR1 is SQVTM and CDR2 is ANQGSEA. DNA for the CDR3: TGCAGCGTTGAGTGGGGGTATGACACTGAAGCTTTCTTT. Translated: CSVEWGYDTEAFF.

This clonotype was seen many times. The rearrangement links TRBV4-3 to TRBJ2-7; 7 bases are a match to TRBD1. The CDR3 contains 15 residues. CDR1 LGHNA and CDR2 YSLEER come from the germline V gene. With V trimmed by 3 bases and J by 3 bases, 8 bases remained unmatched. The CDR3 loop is CASSQGDSQIYEQYF. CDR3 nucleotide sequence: TGCGCCAGCAGCCAGGGGGACAGCCAGATCTACGAGCAGTACTTC.

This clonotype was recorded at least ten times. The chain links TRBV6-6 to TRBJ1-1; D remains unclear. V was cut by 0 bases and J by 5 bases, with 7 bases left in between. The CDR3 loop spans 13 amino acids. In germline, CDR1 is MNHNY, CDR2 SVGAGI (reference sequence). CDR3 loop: CASSYSGWTEAFF. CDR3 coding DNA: TGTGCCAGCAGTTACTCGGGGTGGACTGAAGCTTTCTTT.

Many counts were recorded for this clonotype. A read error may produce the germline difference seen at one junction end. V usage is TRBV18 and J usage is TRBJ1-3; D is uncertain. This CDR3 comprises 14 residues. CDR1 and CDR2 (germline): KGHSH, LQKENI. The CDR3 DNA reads TGCGCCAGCAGCCCGGCCCCCTCTGGAAACACCATATATTTT. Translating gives CASSPAPSGNTIYF.

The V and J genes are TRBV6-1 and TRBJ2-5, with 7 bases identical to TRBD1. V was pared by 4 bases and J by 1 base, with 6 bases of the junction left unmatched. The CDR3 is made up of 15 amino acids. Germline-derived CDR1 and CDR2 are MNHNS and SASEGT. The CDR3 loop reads CASSVWDSGQETQYF. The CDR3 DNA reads TGTGCCAGCAGTGTTTGGGACAGCGGCCAAGAGACCCAGTACTTC.

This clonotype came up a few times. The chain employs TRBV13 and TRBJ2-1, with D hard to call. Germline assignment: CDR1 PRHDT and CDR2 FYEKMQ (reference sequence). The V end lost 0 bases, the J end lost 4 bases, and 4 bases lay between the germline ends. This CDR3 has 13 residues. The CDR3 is CASSLGEYNEQFF. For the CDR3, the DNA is TGTGCCAGCAGCTTAGGAGAATACAATGAGCAGTTCTTC.

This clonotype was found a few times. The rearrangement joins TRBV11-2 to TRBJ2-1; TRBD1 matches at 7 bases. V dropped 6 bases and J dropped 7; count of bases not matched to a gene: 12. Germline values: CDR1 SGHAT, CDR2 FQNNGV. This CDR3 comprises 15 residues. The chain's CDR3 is CASREIRGRGNEQFF. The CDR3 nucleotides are TGTGCCAGCAGGGAGATTAGGGGGCGCGGAAATGAGCAGTTCTTC.

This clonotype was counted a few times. The CDR3 DNA follows: TGTGCCAGCAGCTTGGATGGGAGGAGCTCCTACGAGCAGTACTTC. Amino acid sequence: CASSLDGRSSYEQYF. The chain has TRBV5-6 and TRBJ2-7, with D possibly being TRBD2 (6 bases). This CDR3 spans 15 amino acids. V shed 0 bases and J shed 0 bases, with 10 bases lying between them. From germline, CDR1 is SGHDT and CDR2 YYEEEE.

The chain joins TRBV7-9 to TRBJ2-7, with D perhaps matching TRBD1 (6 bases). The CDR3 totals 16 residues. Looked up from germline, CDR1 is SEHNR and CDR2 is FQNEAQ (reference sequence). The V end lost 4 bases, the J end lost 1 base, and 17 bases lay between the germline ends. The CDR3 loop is CASSSMLGALSYEQYF. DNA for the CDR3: TGTGCCAGCAGCTCCATGCTGGGGGCGCTATCCTACGAGCAGTACTTC. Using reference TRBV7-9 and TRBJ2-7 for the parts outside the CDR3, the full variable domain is DTGVSQNPRHKITKRGQNVTFRCDPISEHNRLYWYRQTLGQGPEFLTYFQNEAQLEKSRLLSDRFSAERPKGSFSTLEIQRTEQGDSAMYLCASSSMLGALSYEQYFGPGTRLTVT.

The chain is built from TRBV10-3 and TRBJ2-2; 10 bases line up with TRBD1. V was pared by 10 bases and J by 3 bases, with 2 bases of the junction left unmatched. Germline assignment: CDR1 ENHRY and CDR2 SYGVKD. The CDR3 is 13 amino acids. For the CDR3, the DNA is TGTGCCAGCGGGACAGGGGACACCGGGGAGCTGTTTTTT. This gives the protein CASGTGDTGELFF.

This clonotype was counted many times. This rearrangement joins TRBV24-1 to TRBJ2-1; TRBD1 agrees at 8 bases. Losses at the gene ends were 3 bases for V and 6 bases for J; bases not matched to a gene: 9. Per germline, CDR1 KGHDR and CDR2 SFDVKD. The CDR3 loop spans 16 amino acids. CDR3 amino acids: CATSDNKDRVGNEQFF. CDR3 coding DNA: TGTGCCACCAGTGATAACAAGGACAGGGTGGGCAATGAGCAGTTCTTC.

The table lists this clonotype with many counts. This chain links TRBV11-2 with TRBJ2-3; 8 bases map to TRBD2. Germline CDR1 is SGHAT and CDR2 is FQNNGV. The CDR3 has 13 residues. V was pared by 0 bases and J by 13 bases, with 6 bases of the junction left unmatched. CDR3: CASSLDRGGRKYF. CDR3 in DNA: TGTGCCAGCAGCTTAGACCGCGGGGGGAGAAAGTATTTT.

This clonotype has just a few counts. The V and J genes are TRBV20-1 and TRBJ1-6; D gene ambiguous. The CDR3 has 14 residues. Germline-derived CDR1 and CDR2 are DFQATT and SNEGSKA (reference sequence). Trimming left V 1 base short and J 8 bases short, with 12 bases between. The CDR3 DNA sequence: TGCAGTGCTAGAGCAGTCCGCCCCGATTCACCCCTCCACTTT. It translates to CSARAVRPDSPLHF.

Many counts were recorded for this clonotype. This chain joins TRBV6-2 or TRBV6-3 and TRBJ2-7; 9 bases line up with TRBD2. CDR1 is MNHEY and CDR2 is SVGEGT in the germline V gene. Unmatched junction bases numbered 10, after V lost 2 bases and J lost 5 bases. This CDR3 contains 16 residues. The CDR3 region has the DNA TGTGCCAGCAGTTACAGTGACGCGGGAGGGCCACACGAGCAGTACTTC. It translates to CASSYSDAGGPHEQYF.

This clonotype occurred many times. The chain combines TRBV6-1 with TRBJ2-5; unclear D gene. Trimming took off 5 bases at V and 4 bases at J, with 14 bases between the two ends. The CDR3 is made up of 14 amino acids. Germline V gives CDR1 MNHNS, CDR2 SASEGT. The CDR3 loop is CASSYYGVGETQYF. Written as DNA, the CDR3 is TGTGCCAGCAGTTATTACGGAGTCGGAGAGACCCAGTACTTC.